The 6 T cell receptor beta chains below come from one sample, sequenced in a study of shared clonotypes between healthy human individuals. The repertoire was sequenced with immunoSEQ multiplex PCR; TCRdb's copy has only in-frame clones and lacks some. In the table there are 530,000 or so clones, 60% to 80% of which are singletons. Specimen: PBMCs. The receptors shown here come from a woman in her thirties or forties in good health. Some clones in this sample may be carry-over from other donors' samples.

This chain uses TRBV7-3 with TRBJ2-5; D remains ambiguous. This CDR3 has 16 residues. Germline V gene lookup returns CDR1 SGHTA and CDR2 FQGTGA. Trimming cost V 2 bases and J 0 bases, with 13 bases left between them. CDR3 residues: CASSLGFRRYQETQYF. The CDR3 DNA follows: TGTGCCAGCAGCTTAGGGTTTAGGCGGTACCAAGAGACCCAGTACTTC.

V is TRBV20-1 and J is TRBJ1-4; D call uncertain. Germline values: CDR1 DFQATT, CDR2 SNEGSKA (reference sequence). With 3 bases removed from V and 3 bases from J, the gap between germline ends came to 2 bases. The CDR3 has 11 amino acids. For the CDR3, the DNA is TGCAGTGCTAGGGCTAATGAAAAACTGTTTTTT. It yields the protein CSARANEKLFF.

This sequence joins TRBV7-3 and TRBJ1-1; D is ambiguous. The CDR3 runs to 13 residues. The germline gives CDR1 SGHTA, CDR2 FQGTGA. Trimming took off 2 bases at V and 4 bases at J, with 8 bases between the two ends. The CDR3 sequence is CASSLEASTEAFF. The CDR3 DNA is TGTGCCAGCAGCTTAGAGGCGTCCACTGAAGCTTTCTTT.

The J gene is TRBJ2-5, the V gene TRBV10-3; D may correspond to TRBD1 or TRBD2 (6 bases each). Germline assignment: CDR1 ENHRY and CDR2 SYGVKD. V was pared by 2 bases and J by 5 bases, with 15 bases between. This CDR3 spans 15 amino acids. The CDR3 loop reads CAISERGGSRETQYF. The DNA for the CDR3 is TGTGCCATCAGTGAGAGAGGGGGGAGTAGGGAGACCCAGTACTTC.

This clone was seen a single time. The J gene is TRBJ2-7, the V gene TRBV20-1; D gene unclear. CDR1 and CDR2 (germline): DFQATT, SNEGSKA (reference sequence). Between the trimmed V and J ends, which lost 2 bases and 2 bases, there was a span of 4 bases. The CDR3 is 11 amino acids. Written as DNA, the CDR3 is TGCAGTGCTAGAACAACCTACGAGCAGTACTTC. Translated, it gives CSARTTYEQYF.

This clone was detected only once. The chain recombines TRBV27 with TRBJ2-3; D not resolved. The CDR3 length is 14 residues. V was clipped by 5 bases and J by 2 bases, with 11 bases between them. The germline CDR1 and CDR2 sequences are MNHEY and SMNVEV (reference sequence). The CDR3 region is CASSTIRYTDTQYF. The CDR3 nucleotides are TGTGCCAGCAGTACCATTCGATACACAGATACGCAGTATTTT.